This TCR beta chain emerged from a study of shared clonotypes between healthy human individuals. Concerning this clone itself: Its antigen is still unknown.

The method was immunoSEQ multiplex PCR; TCRdb's version includes in-frame clones alone and lacks a portion of them. The repertoire holds some 2,000,000 clones, 85% to 95% seen once, with approximately 0.13% in the top ten. The CDR3 has 13 amino acids. V shed 3 bases and J shed 7 bases, with 12 bases lying between them. CDR1 is GTSNPN and CDR2 is SVGIG in the germline V gene (reference sequence). Findings and caveats of the study: Blood was the only sampled material, and tissue repertoires likely differ. Clonotype sharing among donors was expected to depend on sequencing depth.

Sequenced: naive CD4+ T cells sorted from blood. Stated subset: CD45RA+ positively selected. The sequence was obtained from a man younger than 30 in good health. J is TRBJ1-4 and V is TRBV30, with D possibly matching TRBD1 (5 bases). CDR3 DNA: TGTGCCTGGAGGGAGATGGGGGTTGAAAAACTGTTTTTT. It is translated as CAWREMGVEKLFF. Together with reference TRBV30 and TRBJ1-4, the CDR3 gives the full variable domain: SQTIHQWPATLVQPVGSPLSLECTVEGTSNPNLYWYRQAAGRGLQLLFYSVGIGQISSEVPQNLSASRPQDRQFILSSKKLLLSDSGFYLCAWREMGVEKLFFGSGTQLSVL.